This T cell receptor (beta chain) came from a study of blood T cell repertoires in COVID-19. Sequenced by immunoSEQ multiplex PCR; TCRdb stores in-frame clones only, minus some. The table records around 50,000 clones, 70% to 85% of them present only once. Categorization into cohorts depended on clinical history that participants reported. Trimming took 4 bases from V and 0 from J, leaving 11 bases between them. CDR1 is SGHNT, CDR2 YYREEE, per germline (reference sequence). The CDR3 extends over 15 amino acids. This receptor was identified in a woman between 45 and 65 years old with acute COVID-19. The sequencing input was PBMCs or T cells enriched from blood (not recorded which). The chain links TRBV5-4 to TRBJ2-1, with D maybe TRBD2 (6 bases). This CDR3 reads CASSRDFSSYNEQFF. CDR3 sequence (DNA): TGTGCCAGCAGCCGGGACTTCAGCTCCTACAATGAGCAGTTCTTC.